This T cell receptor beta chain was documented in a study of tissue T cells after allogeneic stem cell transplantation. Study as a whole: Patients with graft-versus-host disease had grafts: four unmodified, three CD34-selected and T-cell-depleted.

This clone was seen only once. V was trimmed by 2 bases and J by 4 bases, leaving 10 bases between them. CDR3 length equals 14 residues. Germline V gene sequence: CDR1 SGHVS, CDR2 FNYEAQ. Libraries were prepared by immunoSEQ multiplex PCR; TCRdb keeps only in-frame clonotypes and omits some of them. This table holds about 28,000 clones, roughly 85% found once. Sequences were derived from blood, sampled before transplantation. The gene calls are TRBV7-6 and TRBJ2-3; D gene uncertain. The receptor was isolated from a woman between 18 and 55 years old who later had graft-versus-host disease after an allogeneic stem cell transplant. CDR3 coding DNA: TGTGCCAGCAGCTTACCATACAGAGCAGATACGCAGTATTTT. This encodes CASSLPYRADTQYF.